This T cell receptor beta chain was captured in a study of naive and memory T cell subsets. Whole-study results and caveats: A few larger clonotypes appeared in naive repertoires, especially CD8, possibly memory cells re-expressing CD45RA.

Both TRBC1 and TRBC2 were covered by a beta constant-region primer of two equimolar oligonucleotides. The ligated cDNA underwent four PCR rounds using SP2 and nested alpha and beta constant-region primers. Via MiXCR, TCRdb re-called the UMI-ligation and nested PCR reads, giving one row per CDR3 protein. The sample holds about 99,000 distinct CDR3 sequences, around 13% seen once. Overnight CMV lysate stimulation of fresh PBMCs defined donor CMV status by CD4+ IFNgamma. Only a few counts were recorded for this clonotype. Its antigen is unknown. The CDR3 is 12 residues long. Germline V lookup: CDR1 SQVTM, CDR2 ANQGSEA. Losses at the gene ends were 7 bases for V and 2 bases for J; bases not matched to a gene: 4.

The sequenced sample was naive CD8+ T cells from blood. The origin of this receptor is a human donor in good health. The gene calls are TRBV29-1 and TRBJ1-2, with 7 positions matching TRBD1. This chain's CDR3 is CSAGDSNYGYTF. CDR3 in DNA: TGCAGCGCTGGGGACAGCAACTATGGCTACACCTTC. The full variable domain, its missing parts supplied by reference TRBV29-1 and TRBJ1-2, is SAVISQKPSRDICQRGTSLTIQCQVDSQVTMMFWYRQQPGQSLTLIATANQGSEATYESGFVIDKFPISRPNLTFSTLTVSNMSPEDSSIYLCSAGDSNYGYTFGSGTRLTVV.